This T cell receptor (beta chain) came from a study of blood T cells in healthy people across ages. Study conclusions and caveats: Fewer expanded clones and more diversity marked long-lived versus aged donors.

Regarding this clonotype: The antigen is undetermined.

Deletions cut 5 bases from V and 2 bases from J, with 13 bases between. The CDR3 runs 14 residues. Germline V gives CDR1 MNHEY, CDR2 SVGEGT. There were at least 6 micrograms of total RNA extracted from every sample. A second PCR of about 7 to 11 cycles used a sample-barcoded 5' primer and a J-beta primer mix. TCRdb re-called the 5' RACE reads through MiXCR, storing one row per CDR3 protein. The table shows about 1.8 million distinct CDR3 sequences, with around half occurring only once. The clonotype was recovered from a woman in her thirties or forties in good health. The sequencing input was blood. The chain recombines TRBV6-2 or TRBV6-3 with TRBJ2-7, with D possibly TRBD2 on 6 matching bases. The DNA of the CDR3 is TGTGCCAGCAGTGACGGGACTCTCCCCTACGAGCAGTACTTC. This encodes CASSDGTLPYEQYF.